Presented here are 26 T cell receptor beta chains from one specimen sequenced in a study of neurological immune-mediated disorders. Using its own MiXCR run on the 5' RACE reads, TCRdb lists one record per CDR3 protein. There are roughly 100,000 distinct CDR3 sequences in the sample; roughly 4% occur only once, and 5% to 7.5% lies in the top ten. The specimen was PBMCs. Receptors originate from a woman between 18 and 29 years old with multiple sclerosis.

This clonotype has ten or more counts. V is TRBV12-3 or TRBV12-4 and J is TRBJ1-1; 7 bases are a match to TRBD1. The CDR3 has 15 amino acids. V trimming: 1 base; J trimming: 1 base; junction bases outside the gene matches: 3. CDR3 residues: CASSLEGQTNTEAFF. The CDR3 bases are TGTGCCAGCAGTTTAGAGGGACAGACGAACACTGAAGCTTTCTTT.

This clonotype was seen ten or more times. V usage is TRBV20-1 and J usage is TRBJ2-1, with no clear D. CDR3 size: 14 residues. CDR1 and CDR2 from the germline V gene are DFQATT and SNEGSKA (reference sequence). Trimming pared 0 bases from V and 8 bases from J, leaving 14 bases between. The CDR3 DNA sequence: TGCAGTGCTAGAGACCCCCAATGGGCGGATGAGCAGTTCTTC. Residues: CSARDPQWADEQFF.

The table lists this clonotype with many counts. The gene calls are TRBV7-2 and TRBJ1-2; 7 bases match TRBD1. The germline V gene has CDR1 SGHTA and CDR2 FQGNSA. The CDR3 is 15 residues long. V was clipped by 1 base and J by 2 bases; unmatched bases: 4. The CDR3 nucleotides are TGTGCCAGCAGCTTAGGGAACAGGGGCAACTATGGCTACACCTTC. Translating gives CASSLGNRGNYGYTF.

This clonotype came up many times. The chain couples TRBV7-2 to TRBJ2-6; 7 nucleotides align to TRBD1. Germline trimming cut 6 bases from V and 0 bases from J; bases unmatched to any gene: 5. The CDR3 totals 16 residues. Germline CDR1 and CDR2: SGHTA and FQGNSA. The CDR3 loop reads CASRSNRGSGANVLTF. The CDR3 DNA sequence: TGTGCCAGCAGGTCTAACAGGGGCTCTGGGGCCAACGTCCTGACTTTC.

This clonotype was observed a few times. The chain combines TRBV7-2 with TRBJ2-7; 10 positions match TRBD2. Trimming at V came to 1 base and at J to 2 bases, leaving 5 bases not matched to a gene. Germline V gene lookup returns CDR1 SGHTA and CDR2 FQGNSA. CDR3 length equals 16 residues. The CDR3 protein is CASSLDGLADAYEQYF. CDR3 nucleotides: TGTGCCAGCAGCTTAGATGGACTAGCGGACGCCTACGAGCAGTACTTC. Full variable domain (rest looked up from reference TRBV7-2 and TRBJ2-7): GAGVSQSPSNKVTEKGKDVELRCDPISGHTALYWYRQSLGQGLEFLIYFQGNSAPDKSGLPSDRFSAERTGGSVSTLTIQRTQQEDSAVYLCASSLDGLADAYEQYFGPGTRLTVT.

This clonotype has a count of ten or more. This chain joins TRBV4-3 and TRBJ1-2, with 9 nucleotides matching TRBD1. Per the germline V gene, CDR1 is LGHNA and CDR2 is YSLEER. This CDR3 is built from 14 residues. V lost 4 bases and J lost 4; bases outside the gene matches: 4. The CDR3: CASSRGQGAYGYTF. CDR3 nucleotides: TGCGCCAGCAGCCGGGGACAGGGTGCCTATGGCTACACCTTC.

This clonotype was observed a handful of times. The rearrangement joins TRBV6-1 to TRBJ2-7; D is uncertain. Deletions cut 4 bases from V and 2 bases from J, with 9 bases between. The germline V gene has CDR1 MNHNS and CDR2 SASEGT. The CDR3 spans 13 residues. CDR3 residues: CASSAKATYEQYF. DNA of the CDR3: TGTGCCAGCAGTGCTAAAGCTACCTACGAGCAGTACTTC.

This clonotype was seen ten or more times. This chain's CDR3 is CASTRRQGGGKNIQYF. DNA of the CDR3: TGTGCCAGCACTAGGCGACAGGGAGGGGGCAAAAACATTCAGTACTTC. This chain connects TRBV6-1 to TRBJ2-4; D may be TRBD1 or TRBD2 (7 bases each). The length of the CDR3 is 16 residues. Germline CDR1 and CDR2: MNHNS and SASEGT. The V and J ends lost 7 bases and 3 bases respectively, with 19 bases between them.

A remark on this clonotype: This may be a read error: a much more frequent sequence differs by one nucleotide. This chain links TRBV6-5 with TRBJ2-3, with 9 bases that match TRBD1. Germline CDR1 MNHEY, CDR2 SVGAGI. CDR3 length: 14 residues. V shed 6 bases and J 8 bases; nucleotides not matched to a gene: 9. The chain's CDR3 is CASSHKAQGATQYF. CDR3 sequence (DNA): TGTGCCAGCAGCCACAAAGCACAGGGGGCTACGCAGTATTTT.

The sample holds many counts of this clonotype. The chain has TRBV20-1 and TRBJ2-7; possible D gene TRBD1, 5 bases. The CDR3 covers 11 residues. Germline values: CDR1 DFQATT, CDR2 SNEGSKA (reference sequence). Trimming removed 7 bases from V and 4 bases from J, with 11 bases in between. The CDR3 region is CSVRRVYEQYF. As DNA, the CDR3 is TGCAGTGTTCGCAGGGTTTACGAGCAGTACTTC.

This clonotype was seen many times. The V gene is TRBV3-1, the J gene TRBJ2-5; the D is unclear. The CDR3 covers 13 residues. Germline V gene sequence: CDR1 LGHDT, CDR2 YNNKEL (reference sequence). Trimming cost V 2 bases and J 4 bases, with 8 bases left between them. This CDR3 reads CASSQSGGETQYF. As DNA, the CDR3 is TGTGCCAGCAGCCAATCTGGTGGAGAGACCCAGTACTTC.

This clonotype was seen ten or more times. The chain joins TRBV7-6 to TRBJ1-1; maybe TRBD1 (5 bases). Germline lookup yields CDR1 SGHVS and CDR2 FNYEAQ. The CDR3 has 14 residues. Trimming pared 5 bases from V and 1 base from J, leaving 11 bases between. The CDR3: CASSAGMANTEAFF. The CDR3 DNA is TGTGCCAGCAGCGCAGGGATGGCGAACACTGAAGCTTTCTTT. Complete variable domain (other parts from reference TRBV7-6 and TRBJ1-1): GAGVSQSPRYKVTKRGQDVALRCDPISGHVSLYWYRQALGQGPEFLTYFNYEAQQDKSGLPNDRFSAERPEGSISTLTIQRTEQRDSAMYRCASSAGMANTEAFFGQGTRLTVV.

Ten or more counts support this clonotype. The chain has TRBV2 and TRBJ2-7; TRBD1 agrees at 9 bases. Germline CDR1 and CDR2: SNHLY and FYNNEI. The CDR3 length is 14 residues. J lost 5 bases, V lost 3 bases, and 5 bases had no gene match. The CDR3 sequence: CASSDGDRVHEQYF. The CDR3 DNA sequence: TGTGCCAGCAGTGATGGGGACAGGGTCCACGAGCAGTACTTC. The full variable domain, in which reference TRBV2 and TRBJ2-7 provide the parts outside the CDR3, is EPEVTQTPSHQVTQMGQEVILRCVPISNHLYFYWYRQILGQKVEFLVSFYNNEISEKSEIFDDQFSVERPDGSNFTLKIRSTKLEDSAMYFCASSDGDRVHEQYFGPGTRLTVT.

As for this clonotype: One base away lies a much larger clone, so this may be a sequencing read error. This sequence joins TRBV19 and TRBJ1-5; 8 positions match TRBD1. This CDR3 has 14 residues. CDR1 is LNHDA, CDR2 SQIVND, per germline (reference sequence). The CDR3 loop reads CASSIAGGGQHQHF. The CDR3 DNA reads as TGTGCCAGTAGTATTGCAGGGGGCGGTCAGCACCAGCATTTT. Combining the CDR3 with reference TRBV19 and TRBJ1-5 gives the whole variable domain DGGITQSPKYLFRKEGQNVTLSCEQNLNHDAMYWYRQDPGQGLRLIYYSQIVNDFQKGDIAEGYSVSREKKESFPLTVTSAQKNPTAFYLCASSIAGGGQHQHFGDGTRLSIL.

This clonotype has ten or more counts. The chain carries TRBV7-2 and TRBJ2-5; D may be TRBD1 or TRBD2 (5 bases each). The V gene lost 5 bases and the J gene lost 2 bases, with 12 bases spanning the gap. CDR1 is SGHTA, CDR2 FQGNSA, per germline. The CDR3 totals 14 residues. The CDR3 bases are TGTGCCAGCAGCCCGGGACGTACTCAAGAGACCCAGTACTTC. Its protein is CASSPGRTQETQYF. The whole variable domain, remainder taken from reference TRBV7-2 and TRBJ2-5, is GAGVSQSPSNKVTEKGKDVELRCDPISGHTALYWYRQSLGQGLEFLIYFQGNSAPDKSGLPSDRFSAERTGGSVSTLTIQRTQQEDSAVYLCASSPGRTQETQYFGPGTRLLVL.

At least ten counts were recorded for this clonotype. The chain joins TRBV28 to TRBJ1-1; TRBD1 agrees at 7 bases. The germline CDR1 and CDR2 sequences are MDHEN and SYDVKM. The CDR3 runs to 14 residues. Trimming cost V 7 bases and J 6 bases; bases outside gene matches: 11. CDR3 residues: CASTPTGRIAEAFF. Here the CDR3 DNA reads TGTGCCAGCACCCCGACAGGGCGGATTGCTGAAGCTTTCTTT.

In this sample, this clonotype turned up many times. The rearrangement uses TRBV6-5 and TRBJ2-1, with D maybe TRBD2 (6 bases). The CDR3 totals 13 residues. CDR1 MNHEY and CDR2 SVGAGI come from the germline V gene. The V and J ends lost 6 bases and 0 bases respectively, with 6 bases between them. Here the CDR3 DNA reads TGTGCCAGCAGCGGGGGCTCCTACAATGAGCAGTTCTTC. Encoded protein: CASSGGSYNEQFF.

This clonotype was detected ten times or more. This rearrangement joins TRBV20-1 to TRBJ2-3; D gene ambiguous. The CDR3 totals 10 residues. V was cut by 2 bases and J by 11 bases, with 8 bases left in between. Germline CDR1 DFQATT, CDR2 SNEGSKA (reference sequence). CDR3 coding DNA: TGCAGTGCTAGACTAGAATGGCAGTATTTT. This codes for CSARLEWQYF.

The gene calls are TRBV28 and TRBJ2-7; weak D call: TRBD2 (6 bases). The germline V gene has CDR1 MDHEN and CDR2 SYDVKM. V shed 5 bases and J shed 0 bases, with 14 bases lying between them. The CDR3 length is 15 residues. The CDR3, as DNA: TGTGCCAGCAGTCCCCCACGGGAGAGCTCCTACGAGCAGTACTTC. Amino acid sequence: CASSPPRESSYEQYF.

This clonotype occurred many times. The rearrangement joins TRBV4-3 to TRBJ1-1, with 9 bases identical to TRBD1. V dropped 2 bases and J dropped 7; count of bases not matched to a gene: 8. CDR3 length: 15 residues. CDR1 is LGHNA, CDR2 YSLEER, per germline. The CDR3 spells CASSQTGGGLNEAFF. CDR3 coding DNA: TGCGCCAGCAGCCAAACAGGGGGCGGGCTGAATGAAGCTTTCTTT.

Only a few counts were recorded for this clonotype. This sequence joins TRBV29-1 and TRBJ1-1; D unclear. CDR3 length: 13 residues. With 0 bases removed from V and 6 bases from J, the gap between germline ends came to 11 bases. Germline values: CDR1 SQVTM, CDR2 ANQGSEA. Here the CDR3 reads CSVEDWEGAEAFF. CDR3 DNA sequence: TGCAGCGTTGAAGATTGGGAGGGAGCTGAAGCTTTCTTT. Based on the CDR3 plus reference TRBV29-1 and TRBJ1-1, the full variable domain is SAVISQKPSRDICQRGTSLTIQCQVDSQVTMMFWYRQQPGQSLTLIATANQGSEATYESGFVIDKFPISRPNLTFSTLTVSNMSPEDSSIYLCSVEDWEGAEAFFGQGTRLTVV.

This clonotype occurred many times. This rearrangement joins TRBV20-1 to TRBJ2-4; 7 nucleotides match TRBD2. The CDR3 is 15 amino acids. Germline V gene sequence: CDR1 DFQATT, CDR2 SNEGSKA (reference sequence). V trimming: 2 bases; J trimming: 3 bases; junction bases outside the gene matches: 7. In nucleotides, the CDR3 is TGCAGTGCTAGACTCCCGACTAGCATCAAAAACATTCAGTACTTC. Its translation: CSARLPTSIKNIQYF.

The chain couples TRBV7-9 to TRBJ2-7; the D gene is possibly TRBD1 (5 bases). Germline V CDR1 and CDR2: SEHNR, FQNEAQ (reference sequence). V was clipped by 6 bases and J by 6 bases, with 24 bases between them. The length of the CDR3 is 16 residues. In nucleotides, the CDR3 is TGTGCCAGCAGTTCTGGTGGGGCCGCCTTGGGTACCGAGCAGTACTTC. Amino acid sequence: CASSSGGAALGTEQYF.

This clonotype appeared many times. The genes are TRBV5-1 and TRBJ2-5; TRBD1 might be the D (5 bases). Germline CDR1 is SGHRS and CDR2 is YFSETQ. Trimming took 0 bases from V and 4 from J, leaving 10 bases between them. This CDR3 has 14 residues. Here the CDR3 reads CASSLGNGAETQYF. In DNA form, the CDR3 reads TGCGCCAGCAGCTTGGGCAATGGGGCAGAGACCCAGTACTTC.

This clonotype was observed many times. The CDR3 nucleotides read TGCGCCAGCAGCCCCGCCGGGACTAGCGGGATATATGAGCAGTTCTTC. It specifies CASSPAGTSGIYEQFF. This sequence joins TRBV5-1 and TRBJ2-1, with 13 bases matching TRBD2. CDR1 and CDR2 from the germline V gene are SGHRS and YFSETQ. V shed 4 bases and J 8 bases; nucleotides not matched to a gene: 9. CDR3 length equals 16 residues.

This clonotype was counted at least ten times. The chain employs TRBV6-2 or TRBV6-3 and TRBJ2-3, with D perhaps TRBD2 (6 bases). CDR1 is MNHEY, CDR2 SVGEGT, per germline. The CDR3 contains 15 residues. The V gene lost 8 bases and the J gene lost 0 bases, with 15 bases spanning the gap. CDR3 amino acids: CASDTGTPSTDTQYF. CDR3 coding DNA: TGTGCCAGCGACACCGGGACTCCGAGCACAGATACGCAGTATTTT.